This T cell receptor beta chain appears in the sequencing data of a study of CD8 T cells in ankylosing spondylitis. Quantitative 5'-RACE with molecular barcodes was used to make the TCR beta libraries. Using its own MiXCR run on the 5' RACE reads, TCRdb lists one record per CDR3 protein. The sample gives 150,000 to 200,000 distinct CDR3 sequences, around 10% of which show up once; roughly 29% is in the top ten. This clonotype was observed many times. Its target is unknown. Study-wide results and caveats: Disease-linked clones, CD8+, were relatively rare in peripheral blood. The study looked at matched synovial fluid samples from ankylosing spondylitis patients. Disease-linked clones were reported to be significantly enriched there.

The CDR3 has 12 amino acids. The germline V gene encodes CDR1 SGHRS and CDR2 YFSETQ. V was trimmed by 4 bases and J by 4 bases, leaving 8 bases between them. This chain connects TRBV5-1 to TRBJ1-2, with D hard to call. The source material was blood, either unsorted or a sorted T cell fraction (not recorded which). The clonotype comes from a male donor with ankylosing spondylitis or in good health (not recorded which). The CDR3 loop reads CASSTDAYGYTF. The CDR3 DNA follows: TGCGCCAGCAGCACGGACGCCTATGGCTACACCTTC.